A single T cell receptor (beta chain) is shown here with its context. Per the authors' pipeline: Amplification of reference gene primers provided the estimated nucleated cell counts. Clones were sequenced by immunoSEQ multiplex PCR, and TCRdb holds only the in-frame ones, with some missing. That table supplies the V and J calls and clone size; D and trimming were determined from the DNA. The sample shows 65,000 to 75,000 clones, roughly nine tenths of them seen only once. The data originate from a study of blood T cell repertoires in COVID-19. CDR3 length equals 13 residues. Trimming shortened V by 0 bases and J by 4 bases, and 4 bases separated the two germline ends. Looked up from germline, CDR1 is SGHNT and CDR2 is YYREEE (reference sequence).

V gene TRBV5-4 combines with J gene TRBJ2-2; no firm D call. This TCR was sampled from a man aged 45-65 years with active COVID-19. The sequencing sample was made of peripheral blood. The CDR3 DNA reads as TGTGCCAGCAGCTTGGCCTTCACCGGGGAGCTGTTTTTT. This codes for CASSLAFTGELFF. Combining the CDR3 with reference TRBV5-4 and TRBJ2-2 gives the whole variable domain ETGVTQSPTHLIKTRGQQVTLRCSSQSGHNTVSWYQQALGQGPQFIFQYYREEENGRGNFPPRFSGLQFPNYSSELNVNALELDDSALYLCASSLAFTGELFFGEGSRLTVL.